This is a list of T cell receptor beta chains from one sample in a study of T cell responses to AZD1222 COVID-19 vaccine. Method: immunoSEQ multiplex PCR; TCRdb's copy keeps in-frame clones and lacks some. Seen here are about 180,000 clones, about 90% observed once, and the top ten hold 11%. Sequencing was performed on peripheral blood, taken 28 days after the second AZD1222 dose. The receptors were gathered from an adult who received the AZD1222 COVID-19 vaccine. Each CDR3 is given with its conserved first and last residue. D genes are given only for firm matches. Part of the rows lack a size; the others show once, few, many or a class for expanded clones.

TRBJ2-3 TRBV12-3/TRBV12-4 NA TRBD1 CASHRDSADTQYF TGTGCCAGCCACCGGGACAGCGCAGATACGCAGTATTTT
TRBJ1-2 TRBV15 once TRBD1 CATSRRQGALGYTF TGTGCCACCAGCAGAAGACAGGGGGCGCTCGGCTACACCTTC
TRBJ2-7 TRBV5-1 NA TRBD2 CASSPSQRGGRGEQYF TGCGCCAGCAGCCCTTCCCAGCGGGGGGGCAGGGGCGAGCAGTACTTC
TRBJ2-2 TRBV27 NA TRBD1 CASSLGRGRDGELFF TGTGCCAGCAGTTTAGGTAGGGGGCGCGACGGGGAGCTGTTTTTT
TRBJ1-3 TRBV27 NA NA CASSLIFGNTIYF TGTGCCAGCAGTTTAATTTTCGGAAACACCATATATTTT
TRBJ2-7 TRBV14 NA TRBD1 CASSHPTGGVYEQYF TGTGCCAGCAGCCACCCGACAGGGGGGGTGTACGAGCAGTACTTC
TRBJ1-1 TRBV9 NA NA CASSVGSAVNTEAFF TGTGCCAGCAGCGTAGGTTCGGCAGTCAACACTGAAGCTTTCTTT
TRBJ2-5 TRBV11-2 NA TRBD1 CASSLTTGQGSLETQYF TGTGCCAGCAGCTTAACGACGGGACAGGGATCGTTAGAGACCCAGTACTTC
TRBJ2-3 TRBV7-9 NA NA CASSSGKESTDTQYF TGTGCCAGCAGCTCCGGGAAGGAGAGCACAGATACGCAGTATTTT
TRBJ1-2 TRBV7-9 NA NA CASSLGAGNYGYTF TGTGCCAGCAGCTTAGGTGCAGGGAACTATGGCTACACCTTC
TRBJ2-2 TRBV24-1 NA NA CATSDSPGEGWTGELFF TGTGCCACCAGTGATTCCCCGGGGGAAGGGTGGACCGGGGAGCTGTTTTTT
TRBJ1-2 TRBV6-1 NA NA CASSEFWSDGDGYTF TGTGCCAGCAGTGAATTCTGGTCGGACGGGGATGGCTACACCTTC
TRBJ2-1 TRBV6-2/TRBV6-3 NA TRBD2 CASSYQAGGRNEQFF TGTGCCAGCAGTTACCAAGCGGGGGGGCGTAATGAGCAGTTCTTC
TRBJ2-3 TRBV11-3 NA NA CASSLEGGHITDTQYF TGTGCCAGCAGCTTAGAGGGGGGACACATAACAGATACGCAGTATTTT
TRBJ2-5 TRBV10-2 NA TRBD2 CASRVAGGQETQYF TGCGCCAGCAGGGTAGCGGGGGGGCAAGAGACCCAGTACTTC
TRBJ1-3 TRBV6-6 NA NA CASSLTASSGNTIYF TGTGCCAGCAGCCTGACAGCCTCCTCTGGAAACACCATATATTTT
TRBJ2-7 TRBV5-5 NA NA CASSLVPGNEQYF TGTGCCAGCAGCTTGGTCCCCGGGAACGAGCAGTACTTC
TRBJ1-1 TRBV29-1 NA NA CSVPSPGNTEAFF TGCAGCGTTCCATCTCCCGGGAACACTGAAGCTTTCTTT
TRBJ2-3 TRBV19 NA TRBD1 CASSNRGPSTDTQYF TGTGCCAGTAGTAACAGGGGACCGAGCACAGATACGCAGTATTTT
TRBJ1-2 TRBV18 NA NA CASSKSPDRHGYTF TGTGCCAGCTCAAAGAGCCCTGACAGGCATGGCTACACCTTC
TRBJ2-2 TRBV2 NA TRBD1 CASSITRQGYGGELFF TGTGCCAGCAGTATAACCCGACAGGGATACGGCGGGGAGCTGTTTTTT
TRBJ1-6 TRBV7-2 NA NA CASGLSSYNSPLHF TGTGCCAGCGGCCTCAGCTCCTATAATTCACCCCTCCACTTT
TRBJ2-3 TRBV5-1 NA NA CASSLEPTHTDTQYF TGCGCCAGCAGCTTGGAACCAACCCACACAGATACGCAGTATTTT
TRBJ2-2 TRBV7-2 NA TRBD2 CASSPGGSLTGELFF TGTGCCAGCAGCCCCGGGGGGTCCCTCACCGGGGAGCTGTTTTTT
TRBJ2-1 TRBV4-3 NA NA CASSQSGVSSYNEQFF TGCGCCAGCAGCCAATCAGGCGTGAGCTCCTACAATGAGCAGTTCTTC
TRBJ1-3 TRBV6-1 NA NA CASSEGRLTGNTIYF TGTGCCAGCAGTGAAGGCAGGCTTACTGGAAACACCATATATTTT
TRBJ1-2 TRBV5-1 NA TRBD1 CASSSPGQRYGYTF TGCGCCAGCAGCTCACCGGGACAGCGCTATGGCTACACCTTC
TRBJ2-3 TRBV12-3/TRBV12-4 once NA CASSFSLTDTQYF TGTGCCAGCAGTTTCTCCCTCACAGATACGCAGTATTTT
TRBJ1-1 TRBV27 NA NA CASSLRVGRLNTEAFF TGTGCCAGCAGTTTACGTGTAGGGCGATTGAACACTGAAGCTTTCTTT
TRBJ1-1 TRBV11-3 NA NA CASSLGGGGNTEAFF TGTGCCAGCAGCCTCGGGGGTGGTGGGAACACTGAAGCTTTCTTT
TRBJ2-7 TRBV27 NA NA CASSGTAGYEQYF TGTGCCAGCAGTGGGACAGCGGGCTACGAGCAGTACTTC
TRBJ1-5 TRBV6-5 once NA CASSPRGNQPQHF TGTGCCAGCAGCCCCAGGGGCAATCAGCCCCAGCATTTT
TRBJ2-1 TRBV7-2 NA TRBD2 CASTLMGGAYNEQFF TGTGCCAGCACCCTCATGGGGGGGGCCTACAATGAGCAGTTCTTC
TRBJ2-3 TRBV29-1 NA NA CSQGTSTDTQYF TGCAGCCAGGGGACATCCACAGATACGCAGTATTTT
TRBJ2-3 TRBV28 NA TRBD2 CASRAGGSTDTQYF TGTGCCAGCAGGGCGGGGGGGAGCACAGATACGCAGTATTTT
TRBJ2-1 TRBV11-3 NA NA CASSLRAQTAGGYNEQFF TGTGCCAGCAGCTTAAGGGCCCAAACAGCGGGTGGCTACAATGAGCAGTTCTTC
TRBJ2-3 TRBV5-1 NA NA CASSLRGVDTDTQYF TGCGCCAGCAGCTTGAGGGGGGTAGACACAGATACGCAGTATTTT
TRBJ2-1 TRBV5-1 once NA CASSLLQEGEQFF TGCGCCAGCAGCTTGCTACAGGAGGGTGAGCAGTTCTTC
TRBJ1-2 TRBV25-1 once TRBD1 CASSEISLDRVGYTF TGTGCCAGCAGTGAAATCTCTTTGGACAGGGTTGGCTACACCTTC
TRBJ2-1 TRBV7-6 NA TRBD1 CASSLRDRVVESSYNEQFF TGTGCCAGCAGCTTACGGGACAGGGTAGTGGAAAGCTCCTACAATGAGCAGTTCTTC
TRBJ2-5 TRBV18 NA NA CASSREQETQYF TGTGCCAGCTCCCGGGAGCAAGAGACCCAGTACTTC
TRBJ2-7 TRBV5-4 NA TRBD1 CASSLSTGGYEQYF TGTGCCAGCAGCTTGTCTACAGGGGGCTACGAGCAGTACTTC
TRBJ1-1 TRBV29-1 NA NA CSVEPSGSTEAFF TGCAGCGTTGAACCCAGCGGGAGCACTGAAGCTTTCTTT
TRBJ2-7 TRBV7-9 NA NA CASSTNRVANEQYF TGTGCCAGCAGCACAAACAGGGTGGCGAACGAGCAGTACTTC
TRBJ2-5 TRBV7-2 NA NA CASSLKSVGETQYF TGTGCCAGCAGCTTAAAATCAGTCGGTGAGACCCAGTACTTC
TRBJ1-6 TRBV4-3 NA NA CASSLYPNSLPNSPLHF TGCGCCAGCAGCCTGTACCCAAATTCCTTACCTAATTCACCCCTCCACTTT
TRBJ2-5 TRBV18 NA NA CASSSQETQYF TGTGCCAGCTCGTCCCAAGAGACCCAGTACTTC
TRBJ1-1 TRBV6-5 NA TRBD1 CASSRQGGNTEAFF TGTGCCAGCAGTCGACAGGGAGGCAACACTGAAGCTTTCTTT
TRBJ2-3 TRBV24-1 NA NA CATSDPLLGPDTQYF TGTGCCACCAGTGATCCTTTGCTGGGGCCAGATACGCAGTATTTT